These T cell receptor beta chains were read from a single sample in a study of T-cell reconstitution after alpha-beta-depleted transplantation in children. TCRdb reprocessed the PCR reads via MiXCR and lists one record per CDR3 protein. The table lists approximately 980,000 distinct CDR3 sequences, around 30% of them singletons. The sample consisted of PBMCs, mostly from graft donor cells, taken 360 days after TCRalphabeta/CD19-depleted stem cell transplant. The receptor source for this set is a boy in the first two years of life who had a stem cell transplant for SCID, so the T cells may come from the graft donor. Both conserved end residues are part of each CDR3. D genes are given only for firm matches. Some rows mark clone size as missing; the rest say once, few, many or name a class of expanded clone.

cdr3_length	v_call	d_call	j_call	clone_size	cdr3_nt	cdr3_aa
18	TRBV4-1	TRBD2	TRBJ2-5	once	TGCGCCAGCAGCCAAGACCCCCTTGGACTAGCGAGGGGGGAGACCCAGTACTTC	CASSQDPLGLARGETQYF
13	TRBV5-1	-	TRBJ1-2	few	TGCGCCAGCAGCGGATCAGCCCTCTATGGCTACACCTTC	CASSGSALYGYTF
14	TRBV12-3/TRBV12-4	-	TRBJ1-1	-	TGTGCCAGCAGCATCGGGGCAGCCCGCACTGAAGCTTTCTTT	CASSIGAARTEAFF
18	TRBV18	TRBD1	TRBJ1-4	-	TGTGCCAGCTCACCACGACGACAGGGCGCGGGAACTAATGAAAAACTGTTTTTT	CASSPRRQGAGTNEKLFF
16	TRBV4-1	-	TRBJ2-7	-	TGCGCCAGCAGCCAAGATGCGATTTCGAGAACAGCACAGCAGTACTTC	CASSQDAISRTAQQYF
15	TRBV3-1	-	TRBJ2-3	few	TGTGCCAGCAGCCAAAATCTAGCAAATTGGGATACGCAGTATTTT	CASSQNLANWDTQYF
15	TRBV4-1	-	TRBJ2-7	-	TGCGCCAGCAGCCAAGATGGGGGTGAGACCTACGAGCAGTACTTC	CASSQDGGETYEQYF
15	TRBV28	TRBD1	TRBJ1-6	-	TGTGCCAGCAGTCCCTCGGGACAGTTCTTGGGGCCCCTCCACTTT	CASSPSGQFLGPLHF
15	TRBV28	-	TRBJ2-4	-	TGTGCCAGCAGTTTGACCGGGGCCGCCAAAAACATTCAGTACTTC	CASSLTGAAKNIQYF
17	TRBV12-3/TRBV12-4	TRBD2	TRBJ2-3	-	TGTGCCAGCAGTTTAGCGCGGGGGGGCTCTGTCACAGATACGCAGTATTTT	CASSLARGGSVTDTQYF
16	TRBV12-3/TRBV12-4	-	TRBJ2-3	-	TGTGCCAGCAGTTTTACTGGGGCACTATCCCCTCATACGCAGTATTTT	CASSFTGALSPHTQYF
13	TRBV12-3/TRBV12-4	-	TRBJ1-2	-	TGTGCCAGCAGTTTGACCCAGAACGCTGGCTACACCTTC	CASSLTQNAGYTF
14	TRBV20-1	-	TRBJ1-1	once	TGCAGTGTCTGTTACGGTCAGGAAGGGACTGAAGCTTTCTTT	CSVCYGQEGTEAFF
15	TRBV20-1	TRBD2	TRBJ2-1	few	TGCAGTGCTAGAGGGACTAGCGGGGGGCGCAATGAGCAGTTCTTC	CSARGTSGGRNEQFF
13	TRBV20-1	-	TRBJ1-1	-	TGCAGTGCACCCAAAGGGGGGAACACTGAAGCTTTCTTT	CSAPKGGNTEAFF
11	TRBV6-5	-	TRBJ2-3	few	TGTGCCAGCGTCCGGGGAGATACGCAGTATTTT	CASVRGDTQYF
15	TRBV12-3/TRBV12-4	TRBD1	TRBJ2-7	-	TGTGCCAGCAGTTTCGGTCCGGACAGGGACTACGAGCAGTACTTC	CASSFGPDRDYEQYF
16	TRBV12-3/TRBV12-4	-	TRBJ2-4	few	TGTGCCAGCAGTTCGCACAGAGAGCTAGCCAAAAACATTCAGTACTTC	CASSSHRELAKNIQYF
16	TRBV4-1	TRBD2	TRBJ2-3	-	TGCGCCAGCAGCCCTCGGAGCCGGGGGGGCACAGATACGCAGTATTTT	CASSPRSRGGTDTQYF
17	TRBV5-1	-	TRBJ2-3	-	TGCGCCAGCTGTATTGTTCCAGGGGGGATTTTCACAGATACGCAGTATTTT	CASCIVPGGIFTDTQYF
15	TRBV5-1	TRBD1	TRBJ2-3	many	TGTGCCAGCAGCTTAAGGACAGGGGACACAGATACGCAGTATTTT	CASSLRTGDTDTQYF
15	TRBV7-9	-	TRBJ2-1	few	TGTGCCAGCAGCTTAGGGGGGGGCCTTGGCGATGAGCAGTTCTTC	CASSLGGGLGDEQFF
15	TRBV12-3/TRBV12-4	-	TRBJ2-5	-	TGTGCCAGCACCACGTGGGGGGATCGACAAGAGACCCAGTACTTC	CASTTWGDRQETQYF
11	TRBV20-1	-	TRBJ2-7	-	TGCAGTGCCCCGGGAGTCGTCGAGCAGTACTTC	CSAPGVVEQYF
14	TRBV10-3	-	TRBJ1-5	many	TGTGCCATCAGCGATGGACGGATCAATCAGCCCCAGCATTTT	CAISDGRINQPQHF
10	TRBV29-1	-	TRBJ1-1	-	TGCAGCGTTCGGACTTCTGAAGCTTTCTTT	CSVRTSEAFF
15	TRBV28	-	TRBJ2-3	-	TGTGCCAGTCAGTATCGTGGAGGGGGCACAGATACGCAGTATTTT	CASQYRGGGTDTQYF
14	TRBV9	-	TRBJ2-1	few	TGTGCCAGCAGCTCCCTCCCTAGTGTCGGTGAGCAGTTCTTC	CASSSLPSVGEQFF
16	TRBV5-8	-	TRBJ1-2	few	TGTGCCAGCAGCCTACCCTCTAGGGGCGCATCCTATGGCTACACCTTC	CASSLPSRGASYGYTF
16	TRBV2	-	TRBJ2-7	few	TGTGCCAGCAGTGAAGGACGGGGTCCTCGCTCCTACGAGCAGTACTTC	CASSEGRGPRSYEQYF
16	TRBV5-1	TRBD1	TRBJ2-6	-	TGCGCCAGCAGCTTACAGGGGGCGGCTGGGGCCAACGTCCTGACTTTC	CASSLQGAAGANVLTF
20	TRBV4-1	-	TRBJ1-5	-	TGCGCCAGCAGCCAAGATCCCCGCGGTAGCGCAGGTCGTATCAATCAGCCCCAGCATTTT	CASSQDPRGSAGRINQPQHF
15	TRBV27	-	TRBJ2-7	few	TGTGCCAGCAGTCCCCGGACCTCCGCCCCGTACGAGCAGTACTTC	CASSPRTSAPYEQYF
15	TRBV5-6	-	TRBJ1-1	few	TGTGCCAGCAGCTTGTTTCTAGGGACGAACACTGAAGCTTTCTTT	CASSLFLGTNTEAFF
14	TRBV12-3/TRBV12-4	-	TRBJ1-1	-	TGTGCCAGCAGTTTTGGGCAGCTCGTCCCCGAAGCTTTCTTT	CASSFGQLVPEAFF
16	TRBV19	-	TRBJ1-1	-	TGTGCCAGCAAGAGGACAGACCAGGCTTTTCACTCCGAAGCTTTCTTT	CASKRTDQAFHSEAFF
15	TRBV2	TRBD2	TRBJ2-1	-	TGTGCCAGCAGCCTAGCGGGGGGGCGGCCCGATGAGCAGTTCTTC	CASSLAGGRPDEQFF
13	TRBV3-1	-	TRBJ2-7	-	TGTGCCAGCAGCCAAGTGGACGGGTTCGAGCAGTACTTC	CASSQVDGFEQYF
14	TRBV5-1	TRBD1	TRBJ1-2	few	TGCGCCAGCAGCTGGGGACAGGGGCGGTATGGCTACACCTTC	CASSWGQGRYGYTF
15	TRBV12-3/TRBV12-4	TRBD1	TRBJ2-5	-	TGTGCCAGCAGTTCGCCGGGACAGGGGGCAGAGACCCAGTACTTC	CASSSPGQGAETQYF
16	TRBV7-3	TRBD2	TRBJ2-3	many	TGTGCCAGCAGTTTTTTAGCGGGGGGGGACACAGATACGCAGTATTTT	CASSFLAGGDTDTQYF
12	TRBV7-8	-	TRBJ1-1	-	TGTGCCAGCAGCTTAGACCGCACTGAAGCTTTCTTT	CASSLDRTEAFF
15	TRBV5-1	-	TRBJ2-7	-	TGCGCCAGCAGCTTGGGGGACTTTCTGCCCTACGAGCAGTACTTC	CASSLGDFLPYEQYF
15	TRBV5-1	-	TRBJ1-2	few	TGCGCCAGCAGCTTGGCCGCGGGGCGTGACTATGGCTACACCTTC	CASSLAAGRDYGYTF
13	TRBV12-3/TRBV12-4	-	TRBJ2-7	-	TGTGCCAGCAGTTCTTGGCCCGACTACGAGCAGTACTTC	CASSSWPDYEQYF
17	TRBV10-3	TRBD2	TRBJ2-7	few	TGTGCCATCAGTGAGCCCCATAACAAGGGAGGGAGCTACGAGCAGTACTTC	CAISEPHNKGGSYEQYF
15	TRBV12-3/TRBV12-4	-	TRBJ2-3	-	TGTGCCAGCAGTTTATACCGCGGGGCCACAGATACGCAGTATTTT	CASSLYRGATDTQYF
14	TRBV5-1	-	TRBJ2-2	-	TGCGCCAGCCATCTTCGAGACGGCACCGGGGAGCTGTTTTTT	CASHLRDGTGELFF
16	TRBV28	TRBD1	TRBJ1-5	many	TGTGCCAGCAGTTTAATCCCCTGGACAGGGAATCAGCCCCAGCATTTT	CASSLIPWTGNQPQHF
15	TRBV4-1	TRBD1	TRBJ1-4	few	TGCGCCAGCAGCTCCCCGGACAGGACCGATGAAAAACTGTTTTTT	CASSSPDRTDEKLFF
17	TRBV4-2	TRBD2	TRBJ2-5	-	TGTGCCAGCAGCCAAGGGGGGACTAGCGGATTCCAAGAGACCCAGTACTTC	CASSQGGTSGFQETQYF
15	TRBV24-1	-	TRBJ2-3	many	TGTGCCACCAGTGTTAAGTTTAGGGGAACAGATACGCAGTATTTT	CATSVKFRGTDTQYF